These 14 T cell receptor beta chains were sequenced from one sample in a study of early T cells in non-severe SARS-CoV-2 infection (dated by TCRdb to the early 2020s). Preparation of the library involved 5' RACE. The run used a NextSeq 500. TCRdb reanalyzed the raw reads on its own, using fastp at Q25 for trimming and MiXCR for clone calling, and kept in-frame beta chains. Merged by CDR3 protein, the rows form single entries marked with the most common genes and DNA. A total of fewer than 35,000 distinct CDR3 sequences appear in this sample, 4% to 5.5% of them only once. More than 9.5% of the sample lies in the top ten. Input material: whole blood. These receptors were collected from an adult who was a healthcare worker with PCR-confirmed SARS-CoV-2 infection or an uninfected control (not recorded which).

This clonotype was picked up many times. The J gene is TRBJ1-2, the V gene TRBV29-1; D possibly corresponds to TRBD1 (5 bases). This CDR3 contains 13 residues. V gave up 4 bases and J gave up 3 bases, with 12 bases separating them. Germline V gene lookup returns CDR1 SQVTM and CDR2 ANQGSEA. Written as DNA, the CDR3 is TGCAGCGTTGGCGGCGGGGGGGACTATGGCTACACCTTC. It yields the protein CSVGGGGDYGYTF.

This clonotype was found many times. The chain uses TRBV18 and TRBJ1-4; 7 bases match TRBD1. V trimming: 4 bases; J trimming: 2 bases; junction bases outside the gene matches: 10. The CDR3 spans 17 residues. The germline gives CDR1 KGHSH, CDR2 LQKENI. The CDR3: CASSQRQPGQTNEKLFF. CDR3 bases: TGTGCCAGCTCACAAAGACAGCCGGGACAGACTAATGAAAAACTGTTTTTT.

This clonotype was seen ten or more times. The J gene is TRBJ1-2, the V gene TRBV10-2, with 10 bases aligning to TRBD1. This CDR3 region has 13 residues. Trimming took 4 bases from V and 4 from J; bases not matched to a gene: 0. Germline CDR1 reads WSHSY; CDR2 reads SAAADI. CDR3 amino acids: CASSGTGGYGYTF. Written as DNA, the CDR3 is TGCGCCAGCAGTGGGACAGGGGGCTATGGCTACACCTTC.

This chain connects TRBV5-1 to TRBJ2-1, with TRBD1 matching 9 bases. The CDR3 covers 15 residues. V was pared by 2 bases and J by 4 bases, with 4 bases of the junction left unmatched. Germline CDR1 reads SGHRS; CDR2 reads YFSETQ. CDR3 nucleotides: TGCGCCAGCAGCTTAACCGGGACAGGGTACAATGAGCAGTTCTTC. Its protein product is CASSLTGTGYNEQFF.

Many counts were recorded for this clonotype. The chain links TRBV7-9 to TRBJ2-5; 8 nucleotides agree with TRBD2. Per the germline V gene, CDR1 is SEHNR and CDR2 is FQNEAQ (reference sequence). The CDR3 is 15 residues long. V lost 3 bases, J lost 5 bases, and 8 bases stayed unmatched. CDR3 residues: CASSFPGGPWETQYF. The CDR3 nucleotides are TGTGCCAGCAGCTTCCCGGGAGGGCCTTGGGAGACCCAGTACTTC.

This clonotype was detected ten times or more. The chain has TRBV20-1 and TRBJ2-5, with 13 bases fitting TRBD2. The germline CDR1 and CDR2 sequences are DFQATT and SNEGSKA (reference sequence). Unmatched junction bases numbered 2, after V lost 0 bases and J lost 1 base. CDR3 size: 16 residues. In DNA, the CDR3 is TGCAGTGCTAGAGACAGGACTAGCGGGAGCCAAGAGACCCAGTACTTC. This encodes CSARDRTSGSQETQYF.

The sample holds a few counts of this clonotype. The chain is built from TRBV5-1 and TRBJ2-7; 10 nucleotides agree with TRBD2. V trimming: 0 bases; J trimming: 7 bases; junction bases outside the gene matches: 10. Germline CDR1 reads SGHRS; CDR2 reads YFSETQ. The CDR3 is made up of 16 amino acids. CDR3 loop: CASSLDSGRSPWEQYF. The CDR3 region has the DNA TGCGCCAGCAGCTTGGATAGCGGGAGGTCTCCGTGGGAGCAGTACTTC.

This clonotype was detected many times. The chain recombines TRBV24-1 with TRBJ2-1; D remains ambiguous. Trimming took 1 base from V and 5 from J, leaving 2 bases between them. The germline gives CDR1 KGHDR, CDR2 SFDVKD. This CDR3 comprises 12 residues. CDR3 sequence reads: CATSDFHNEQFF. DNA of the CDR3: TGTGCCACCAGTGATTTCCACAATGAGCAGTTCTTC.

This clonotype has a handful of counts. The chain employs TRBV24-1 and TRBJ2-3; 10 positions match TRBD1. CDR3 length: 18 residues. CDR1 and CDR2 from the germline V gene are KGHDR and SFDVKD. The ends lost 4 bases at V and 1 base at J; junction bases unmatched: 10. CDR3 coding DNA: TGTGCCACCAGTGACCGTGATTGGACAGGGGGTGGCACAGATACGCAGTATTTT. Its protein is CATSDRDWTGGGTDTQYF.

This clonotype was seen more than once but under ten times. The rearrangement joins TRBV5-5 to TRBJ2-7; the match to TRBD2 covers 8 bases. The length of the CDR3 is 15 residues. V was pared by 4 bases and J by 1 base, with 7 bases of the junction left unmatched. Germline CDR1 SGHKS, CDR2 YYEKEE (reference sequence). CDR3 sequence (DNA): TGTGCCAGCAGCCTAACAGCGGGAGCGTCCTACGAGCAGTACGTC. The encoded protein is CASSLTAGASYEQYV.

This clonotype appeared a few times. The CDR3 region is CASSKAVPTSLGDEQFF. The DNA for the CDR3 is TGTGCCAGCAGCAAAGCCGTTCCGACGAGCTTAGGGGATGAGCAGTTCTTC. V gene TRBV21-1 combines with J gene TRBJ2-1; the D segment call TRBD1 is taken from the table without a DNA check. TRBV21-1 is noted as a pseudogene. CDR3 length: 17 residues.

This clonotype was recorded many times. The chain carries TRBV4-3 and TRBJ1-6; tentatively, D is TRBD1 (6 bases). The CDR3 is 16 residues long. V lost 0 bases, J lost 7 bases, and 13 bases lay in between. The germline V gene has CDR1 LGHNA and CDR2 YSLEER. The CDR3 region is CASSQDGGRGNSPLHF. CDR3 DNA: TGCGCCAGCAGCCAAGATGGAGGGAGGGGGAATTCACCCCTCCACTTT.

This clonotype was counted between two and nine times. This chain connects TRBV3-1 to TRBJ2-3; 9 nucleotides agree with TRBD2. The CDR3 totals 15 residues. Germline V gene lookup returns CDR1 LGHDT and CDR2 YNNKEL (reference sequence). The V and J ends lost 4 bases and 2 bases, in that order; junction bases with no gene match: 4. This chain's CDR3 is CASSRREGPTDTQYF. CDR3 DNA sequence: TGTGCCAGCAGCCGGCGGGAGGGCCCCACAGATACGCAGTATTTT.

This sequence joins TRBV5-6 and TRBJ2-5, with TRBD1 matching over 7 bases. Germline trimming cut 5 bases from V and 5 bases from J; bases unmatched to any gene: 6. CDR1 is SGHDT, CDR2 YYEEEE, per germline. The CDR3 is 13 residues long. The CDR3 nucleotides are TGTGCCAGCAGGGGACAGCCCGGGGAGACCCAGTACTTC. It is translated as CASRGQPGETQYF.